The 8 T cell receptor beta chains in this list originate from one sample, sequenced in a study of beta chain features in type 1 diabetes. What these receptors recognize is not known. General study points: Among patients with Type 1 diabetes, TCRB CDR3s were moderately but significantly shorter in every one of the four CD4+ subsets.

The investigators reverse transcribed all of the isolated RNA, so they sequenced expressed TCRB transcripts. The data were produced by immunoSEQ multiplex PCR, yet TCRdb's version contains in-frame clones alone and is incomplete. The data show a few hundred thousand clones, approximately 15% seen once. Sequenced input: naive CD4+ T cells from blood. The source is a man aged 30 to 45 with type 1 diabetes.

The rearrangement joins TRBV6-1 to TRBJ1-1, with a possible D match to TRBD1 (5 bases). V was pared by 11 bases and J by 3 bases, with 13 bases between. CDR3 length: 12 residues. Germline CDR1 is MNHNS and CDR2 is SASEGT. CDR3 nucleotides: TGTGCCGTTCAAGGGGAGGACACTGAAGCTTTCTTT. Translating it yields CAVQGEDTEAFF.

This clone was counted only a few times. The rearrangement links TRBV25-1 to TRBJ2-5; tentatively, D is TRBD1 (6 bases). Germline loops: CDR1 MGHDK, CDR2 SYGVNS. V lost 4 bases and J 2 bases, leaving 11 bases between the germline ends. The CDR3 totals 14 residues. The CDR3 here is CASSAGQGQETQYF. In DNA form, the CDR3 reads TGTGCCAGCAGTGCAGGTCAGGGGCAAGAGACCCAGTACTTC.

The table lists this clone with a few counts. This chain uses TRBV19 with TRBJ1-2, with D unclear. This CDR3 comprises 14 residues. Trimming removed 3 bases at V and 8 bases at J, with 16 bases between. CDR1 is LNHDA, CDR2 SQIVND, per germline (reference sequence). The CDR3 is CASSISGVLGGYTF. CDR3 nucleotide sequence: TGTGCCAGTAGTATCTCCGGGGTCCTAGGAGGCTACACCTTC.

The chain joins TRBV6-6 to TRBJ1-5, with D perhaps matching TRBD1 (6 bases). V was clipped by 2 bases and J by 4 bases, with 9 bases between them. The CDR3 is made up of 14 amino acids. The germline V gene has CDR1 MNHNY and CDR2 SVGAGI (reference sequence). The CDR3 DNA follows: TGTGCCAGCAGTTACGGACAGACAAATCAGCCCCAGCATTTT. It encodes CASSYGQTNQPQHF.

The chain links TRBV5-4 to TRBJ2-1; D not resolved. Trimming removed 4 bases from V and 9 bases from J, with 14 bases in between. The CDR3 runs 13 residues. Germline CDR1 and CDR2: SGHNT and YYREEE (reference sequence). The chain's CDR3 is CASSPGRPGEQFF. The CDR3 bases are TGTGCCAGCAGCCCCGGCCGGCCGGGTGAGCAGTTCTTC. Variable domain in full (rest from reference TRBV5-4 and TRBJ2-1): ETGVTQSPTHLIKTRGQQVTLRCSSQSGHNTVSWYQQALGQGPQFIFQYYREEENGRGNFPPRFSGLQFPNYSSELNVNALELDDSALYLCASSPGRPGEQFFGPGTRLTVL.

The CDR3 loop is CASTWRQGAGYEQFF. The CDR3 DNA is TGTGCCAGCACCTGGAGGCAGGGGGCCGGGTATGAGCAGTTCTTC. The rearrangement uses TRBV27 and TRBJ2-1; 8 nucleotides line up with TRBD1. Trimming removed 7 bases from V and 8 bases from J; junction bases left unmatched: 13. Germline V lookup: CDR1 MNHEY, CDR2 SMNVEV (reference sequence). The CDR3 runs to 15 residues.

This clone was counted between two and nine times. One junction end does not reproduce the germline sequence, and a read error may be involved. This sequence joins TRBV2 and TRBJ2-5, with no clear D. This CDR3 spans 13 amino acids. The germline gives CDR1 SNHLY, CDR2 FYNNEI. The CDR3 DNA sequence: TGTGCCAGCAGGGAAGACTTAATGGAGACCCAGTACTTC. Protein: CASREDLMETQYF.

V is TRBV5-1 and J is TRBJ1-1; the D gene is possibly TRBD1 (5 bases). The CDR3 is 14 amino acids. CDR1 and CDR2 from the germline V gene are SGHRS and YFSETQ. Trimming removed 0 bases from V and 4 bases from J, with 10 bases in between. CDR3 nucleotides: TGCGCCAGCAGCTTGGAGGGGATCGGCACTGAAGCTTTCTTT. Translation gives CASSLEGIGTEAFF.